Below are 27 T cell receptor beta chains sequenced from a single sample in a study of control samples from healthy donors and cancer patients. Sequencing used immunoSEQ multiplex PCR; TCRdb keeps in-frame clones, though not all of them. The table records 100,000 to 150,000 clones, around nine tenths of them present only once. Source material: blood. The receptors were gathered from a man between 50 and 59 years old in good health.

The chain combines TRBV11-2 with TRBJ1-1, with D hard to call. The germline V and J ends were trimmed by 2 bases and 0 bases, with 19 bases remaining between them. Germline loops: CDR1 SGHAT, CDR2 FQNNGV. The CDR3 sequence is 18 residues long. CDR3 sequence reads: CASSLLRWRGVMNTEAFF. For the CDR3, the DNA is TGTGCCAGCAGCTTATTGCGGTGGCGTGGAGTTATGAACACTGAAGCTTTCTTT.

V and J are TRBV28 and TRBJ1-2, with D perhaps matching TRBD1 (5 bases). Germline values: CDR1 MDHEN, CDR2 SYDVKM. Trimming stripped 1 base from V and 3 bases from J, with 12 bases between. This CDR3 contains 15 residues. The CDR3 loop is CASSLLEGPHYGYTF. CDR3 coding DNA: TGTGCCAGCAGTTTATTGGAGGGGCCCCACTATGGCTACACCTTC.

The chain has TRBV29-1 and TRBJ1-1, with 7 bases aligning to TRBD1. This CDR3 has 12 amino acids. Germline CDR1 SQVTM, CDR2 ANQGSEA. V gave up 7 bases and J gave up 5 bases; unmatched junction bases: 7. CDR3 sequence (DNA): TGCAGCGCCCGACAGGGTTTGACTGAAGCTTTCTTT. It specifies CSARQGLTEAFF.

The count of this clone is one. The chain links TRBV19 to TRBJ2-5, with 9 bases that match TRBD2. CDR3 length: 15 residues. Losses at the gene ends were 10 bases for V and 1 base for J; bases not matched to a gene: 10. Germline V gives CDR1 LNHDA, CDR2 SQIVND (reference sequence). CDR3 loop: CATSRGGYIQETQYF. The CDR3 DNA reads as TGTGCCACCTCGCGGGGGGGGTACATCCAAGAGACCCAGTACTTC.

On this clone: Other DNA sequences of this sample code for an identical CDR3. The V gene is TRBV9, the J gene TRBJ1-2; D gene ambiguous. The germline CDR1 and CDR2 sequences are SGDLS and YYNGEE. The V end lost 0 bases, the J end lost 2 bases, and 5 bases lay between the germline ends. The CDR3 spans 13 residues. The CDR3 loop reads CASSVDRNYGYTF. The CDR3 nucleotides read TGTGCCAGCAGCGTAGACAGAAACTATGGCTACACCTTC.

The CDR3: CASTLNGDKGETQYF. CDR3 nucleotide sequence: TGTGCCAGCACCTTGAACGGGGACAAAGGAGAGACCCAGTACTTC. The chain links TRBV2 to TRBJ2-5; possibly TRBD1 for D (6 bases). This CDR3 has 15 amino acids. The germline V and J ends were trimmed by 7 bases and 4 bases, with 19 bases remaining between them. Germline V gene data show CDR1 as SNHLY and CDR2 as FYNNEI.

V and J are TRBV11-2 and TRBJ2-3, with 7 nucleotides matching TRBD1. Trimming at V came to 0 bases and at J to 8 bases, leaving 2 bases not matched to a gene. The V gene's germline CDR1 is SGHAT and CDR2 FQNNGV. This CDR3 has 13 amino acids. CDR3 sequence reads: CASSLEWDSTQYF. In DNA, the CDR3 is TGTGCCAGCAGCTTAGAGTGGGACAGTACGCAGTATTTT.

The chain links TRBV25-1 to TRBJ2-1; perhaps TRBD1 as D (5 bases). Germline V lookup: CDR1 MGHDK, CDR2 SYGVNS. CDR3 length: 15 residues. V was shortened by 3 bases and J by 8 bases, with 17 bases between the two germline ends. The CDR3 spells CASSDVQGIIDEQFF. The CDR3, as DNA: TGTGCCAGCAGTGACGTCCAGGGTATTATTGATGAGCAGTTCTTC.

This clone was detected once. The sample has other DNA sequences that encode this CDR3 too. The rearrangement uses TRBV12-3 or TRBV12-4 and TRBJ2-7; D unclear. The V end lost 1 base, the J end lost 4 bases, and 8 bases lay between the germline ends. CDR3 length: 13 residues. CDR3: CASSLGTVYEQYF. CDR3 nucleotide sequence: TGTGCCAGCAGTTTAGGGACGGTTTACGAGCAGTACTTC.

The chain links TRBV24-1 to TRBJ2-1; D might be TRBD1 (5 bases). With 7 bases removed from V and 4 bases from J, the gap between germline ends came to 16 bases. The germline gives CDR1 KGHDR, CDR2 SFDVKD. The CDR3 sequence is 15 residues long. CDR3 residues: CATRPLGTGYNEQFF. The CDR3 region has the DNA TGTGCCACCAGGCCCTTGGGTACAGGATACAATGAGCAGTTCTTC.

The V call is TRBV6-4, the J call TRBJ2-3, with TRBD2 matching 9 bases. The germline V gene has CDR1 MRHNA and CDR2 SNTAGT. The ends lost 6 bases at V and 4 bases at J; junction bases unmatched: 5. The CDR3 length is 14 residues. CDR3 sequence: CASRAGTSSDTQYF. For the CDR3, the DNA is TGTGCCAGCAGGGCCGGGACTAGCTCAGATACGCAGTATTTT.

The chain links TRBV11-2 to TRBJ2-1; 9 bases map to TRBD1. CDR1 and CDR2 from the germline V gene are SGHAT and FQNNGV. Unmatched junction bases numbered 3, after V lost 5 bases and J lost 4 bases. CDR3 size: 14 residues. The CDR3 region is CASSLGQGYNEQFF. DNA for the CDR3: TGTGCCAGCAGCCTTGGACAGGGGTACAATGAGCAGTTCTTC.

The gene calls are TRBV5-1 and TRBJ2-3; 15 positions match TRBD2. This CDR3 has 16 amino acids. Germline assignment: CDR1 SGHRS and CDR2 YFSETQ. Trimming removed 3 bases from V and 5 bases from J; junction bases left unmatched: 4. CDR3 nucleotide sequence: TGCGCCAGCAGCTCTGGACTAGCGGGGGGGTTAGATACGCAGTATTTT. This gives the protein CASSSGLAGGLDTQYF.

Here the CDR3 DNA reads TGTGCCAGCAGGACTAGCGGAGCCCAAGAGACCCAGTACTTC. Its translation: CASRTSGAQETQYF. This chain links TRBV3-1 (or the pseudogene TRBV3-2) with TRBJ2-5; 9 bases match TRBD2. CDR1 is LGHDT and CDR2 is YNNKEL in the germline V gene (reference sequence). J gave up 1 base and V 6 bases, and 3 bases lay outside the gene matches. This CDR3 has 14 amino acids.

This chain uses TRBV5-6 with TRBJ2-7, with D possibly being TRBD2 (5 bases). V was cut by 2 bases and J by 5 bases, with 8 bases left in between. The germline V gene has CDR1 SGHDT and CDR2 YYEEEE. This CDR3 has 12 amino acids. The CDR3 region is CASSFGSDEQYF. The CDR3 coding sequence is TGTGCCAGCAGCTTTGGTAGCGACGAGCAGTACTTC.

The CDR3 DNA follows: TGCGCCAGCAGCCCTGGACAGTACCAAGAGACCCAGTACTTC. Its protein product is CASSPGQYQETQYF. The chain couples TRBV5-1 to TRBJ2-5, with D possibly TRBD1 on 6 matching bases. Trimming pared 4 bases from V and 0 bases from J, leaving 10 bases between. The CDR3 has 14 residues. The germline CDR1 and CDR2 sequences are SGHRS and YFSETQ.

CDR3 sequence reads: CAWSRAAGYGYTF. CDR3 DNA: TGTGCCTGGAGCCGGGCGGCCGGCTATGGCTACACCTTC. The rearrangement links TRBV30 to TRBJ1-2; D is unresolved. V dropped 3 bases and J dropped 4 bases, with 12 bases sitting between them. CDR1 is GTSNPN, CDR2 SVGIG, per germline (reference sequence). The CDR3 runs to 13 residues.

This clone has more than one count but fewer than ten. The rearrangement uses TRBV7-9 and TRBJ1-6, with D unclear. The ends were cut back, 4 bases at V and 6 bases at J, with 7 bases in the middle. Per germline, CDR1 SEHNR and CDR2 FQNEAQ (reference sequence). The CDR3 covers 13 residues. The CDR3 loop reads CASSSGVNSPLHF. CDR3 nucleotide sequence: TGTGCCAGCAGCTCCGGGGTTAATTCACCCCTCCACTTT.

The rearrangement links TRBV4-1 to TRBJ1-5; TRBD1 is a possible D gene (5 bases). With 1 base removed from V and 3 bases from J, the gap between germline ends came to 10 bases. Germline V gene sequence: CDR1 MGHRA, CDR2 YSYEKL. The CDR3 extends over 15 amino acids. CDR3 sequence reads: CASSQGQPHNQPQHF. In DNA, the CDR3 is TGCGCCAGCAGCCAAGGACAGCCGCACAATCAGCCCCAGCATTTT.

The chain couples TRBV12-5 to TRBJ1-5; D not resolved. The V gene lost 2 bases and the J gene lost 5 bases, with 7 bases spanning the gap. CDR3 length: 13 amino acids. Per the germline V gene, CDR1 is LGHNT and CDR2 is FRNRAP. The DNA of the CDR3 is TGTGCTAGTGGTTTGAACAGCTATCAGCCCCAGCATTTT. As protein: CASGLNSYQPQHF. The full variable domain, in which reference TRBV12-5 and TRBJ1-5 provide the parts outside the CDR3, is DARVTQTPRHKVTEMGQEVTMRCQPILGHNTVFWYRQTMMQGLELLAYFRNRAPLDDSGMPKDRFSAEMPDATLATLKIQPSEPRDSAVYFCASGLNSYQPQHFGDGTRLSIL.

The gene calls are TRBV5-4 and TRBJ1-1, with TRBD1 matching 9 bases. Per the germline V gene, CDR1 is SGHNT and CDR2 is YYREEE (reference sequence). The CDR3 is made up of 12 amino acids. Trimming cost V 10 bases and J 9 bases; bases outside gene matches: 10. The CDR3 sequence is CAGGTGSGQAFF. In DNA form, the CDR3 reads TGTGCCGGAGGGACAGGGTCGGGGCAAGCTTTCTTT.

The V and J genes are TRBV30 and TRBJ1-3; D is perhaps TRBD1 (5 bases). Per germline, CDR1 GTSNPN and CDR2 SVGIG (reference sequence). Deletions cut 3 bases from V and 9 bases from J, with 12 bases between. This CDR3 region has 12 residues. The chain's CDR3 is CAWSGTGFTIYF. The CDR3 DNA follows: TGTGCCTGGAGCGGCACAGGCTTCACCATATATTTT.

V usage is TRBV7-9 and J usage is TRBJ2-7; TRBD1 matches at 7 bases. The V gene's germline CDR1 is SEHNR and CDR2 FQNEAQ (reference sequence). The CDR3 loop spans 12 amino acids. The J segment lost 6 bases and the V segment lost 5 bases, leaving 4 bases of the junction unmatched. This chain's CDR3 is CASSQQGPEQYF. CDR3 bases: TGTGCCAGCAGCCAACAGGGGCCCGAGCAGTACTTC.

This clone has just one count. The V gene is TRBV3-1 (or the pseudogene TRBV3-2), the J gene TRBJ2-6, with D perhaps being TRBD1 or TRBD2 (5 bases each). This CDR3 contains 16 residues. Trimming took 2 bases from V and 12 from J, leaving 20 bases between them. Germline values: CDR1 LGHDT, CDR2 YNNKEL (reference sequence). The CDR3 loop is CASSQSIRGRNAVLTF. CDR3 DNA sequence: TGTGCCAGCAGCCAATCAATCCGGGGACGAAACGCCGTCCTGACTTTC.

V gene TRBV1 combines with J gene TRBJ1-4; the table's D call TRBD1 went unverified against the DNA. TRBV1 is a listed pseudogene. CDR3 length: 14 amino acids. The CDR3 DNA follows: TGCACCAGCAGCCAAGGGACAGGGAACGAAAAACTGTTTTTT. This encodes CTSSQGTGNEKLFF.

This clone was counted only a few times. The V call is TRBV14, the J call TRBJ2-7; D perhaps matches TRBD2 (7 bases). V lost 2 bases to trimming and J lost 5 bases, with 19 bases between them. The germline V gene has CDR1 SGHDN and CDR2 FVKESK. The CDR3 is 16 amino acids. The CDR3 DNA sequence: TGTGCCAGCAGCCAACCCGCCCGGGGGGCGACGGACGAGCAGTACTTC. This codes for CASSQPARGATDEQYF.

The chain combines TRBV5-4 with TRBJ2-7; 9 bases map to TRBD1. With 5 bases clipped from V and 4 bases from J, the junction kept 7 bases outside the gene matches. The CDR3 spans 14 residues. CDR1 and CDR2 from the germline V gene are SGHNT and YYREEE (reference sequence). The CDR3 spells CASSIGTGRYEQYF. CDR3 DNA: TGTGCCAGCAGTATCGGGACAGGGCGGTACGAGCAGTACTTC.